This record concerns one TCR beta chain sequence. Its antigen remains unknown. Oncomine TCR Beta short-read sequencing was applied to DNA from cultured CD4+ T cells. TCRdb ran MiXCR on the PCR reads and lists one entry per CDR3 protein. The sample gives 19,000 or so distinct CDR3 sequences, 30% to 45% of which show up once; roughly 8.9% is in the top ten. This CDR3 has 14 amino acids. Trimming stripped 3 bases from V and 1 base from J, with 9 bases between. The germline gives CDR1 SSHAT, CDR2 FNYEAQ (reference sequence). This sample was taken from a study of vaccination and CD4 T cells after COVID-19. Treatment noted: approximately 9-day PBMC culture with coronavirus spike peptide pools or control peptides (ViraFEST assay).

This receptor was identified in a human donor who had recovered from COVID-19. The specimen sequenced was CD4+ T cells from blood, cultured in vitro. The genes are TRBV7-7 and TRBJ2-5; either TRBD1 or TRBD2 may supply D (5 bases each). The CDR3 spells CASSFGTAQETQYF. As DNA, the CDR3 is TGTGCCAGCAGCTTCGGGACGGCCCAAGAGACCCAGTACTTC. Supplemented by reference TRBV7-7 and TRBJ2-5, the full variable domain reads GAGVSQSPRYKVTKRGQDVTLRCDPISSHATLYWYQQALGQGPEFLTYFNYEAQPDKSGLPSDRFSAERPEGSISTLTIQRTEQRDSAMYRCASSFGTAQETQYFGPGTRLLVL.